This T cell receptor (beta chain) emerged from a study of spatial heterogeneity in lung cancer. Study-level findings and limits: Ubiquitous expanded tumor TCRs showed up in blood more at resection than follow-up.

This clonotype was counted only a few times. As yet, its antigen is unknown. This CDR3 is 14 amino acids long. Germline CDR1 is MDHEN and CDR2 is SYDVKM. V was pared by 4 bases and J by 7 bases, with 14 bases between. TCRdb reprocessed the 5' RACE reads with MiXCR, giving one entry per CDR3 protein. The data contain roughly 120,000 distinct CDR3 sequences, 10% to 15% of them singletons. The time point here: blood at routine non-recurrence follow-up after resection. Unsorted samples of tumor, nontumor lung or frozen PBMC had their whole RNA sequenced. Specimen: PBMCs, collected at follow-up. This clonotype was sampled from a male donor with early-stage non-small cell lung cancer. The chain joins TRBV28 to TRBJ2-4; D not certain. CDR3: CASSSQSGGNIQYF. Here the CDR3 DNA reads TGTGCCAGCAGTTCACAGTCCGGTGGTAACATTCAGTACTTC.